One sample yielded the 27 T cell receptor beta chains listed below, sequenced in a study of shared clonotypes between healthy human individuals. Data came from immunoSEQ multiplex PCR; TCRdb stores just in-frame clones and leaves some out. The sample records some 2.1 million clones, roughly 95% being singletons. Terminally differentiated effector memory CD45RA+ cells were excluded by CCR7 positive selection of CD45RO-negative cells. The sample was naive CD8+ T cells from PBMCs. These receptors originate from a man between 18 and 35 years old in good health. Some clones in this sample may be carry-over from other donors' samples.

This clone came up once. The rearrangement links TRBV5-4 to TRBJ2-1, with 12 bases fitting TRBD2. Trimming took 4 bases from V and 10 from J; bases not matched to a gene: 15. The germline V gene has CDR1 SGHNT and CDR2 YYREEE (reference sequence). This CDR3 region has 17 residues. The CDR3 loop is CASSPGLAGYLGGEQFF. The DNA for the CDR3 is TGTGCCAGCAGCCCTGGACTAGCGGGGTACCTCGGGGGGGAGCAGTTCTTC.

The gene calls are TRBV7-9 and TRBJ2-3; D possibly corresponds to TRBD1 (5 bases). Germline V gives CDR1 SEHNR, CDR2 FQNEAQ (reference sequence). This CDR3 region has 15 residues. Trimming removed 4 bases at V and 2 bases at J, with 13 bases between. For the CDR3, the DNA is TGTGCCAGCAGCTCCGCCGGACATTACACAGATACGCAGTATTTT. Translation gives CASSSAGHYTDTQYF.

The chain has TRBV6-6 and TRBJ1-4; D gene uncertain. V shed 6 bases and J shed 6 bases, with 11 bases lying between them. CDR1 and CDR2 (germline): MNHNY, SVGAGI (reference sequence). This CDR3 has 13 amino acids. This chain's CDR3 is CASRLRTDEKLFF. The CDR3 coding sequence is TGTGCCAGCAGACTTCGGACGGATGAAAAACTGTTTTTT.

This clone was seen just once. This chain's CDR3 is CASMRADTQYF. The CDR3 DNA sequence: TGTGCCAGCATGCGGGCAGATACGCAGTATTTT. The gene calls are TRBV25-1 and TRBJ2-3; tentative D call: TRBD2 (5 bases). Trimming pared 7 bases from V and 4 bases from J, leaving 6 bases between. CDR1 is MGHDK and CDR2 is SYGVNS in the germline V gene. This CDR3 region has 11 residues.

This clone was seen only once. The V and J genes are TRBV7-9 and TRBJ1-2; the match to TRBD1 covers 7 bases. The V gene end was trimmed by 1 base and the J gene end by 7 bases; junction bases not matched to a gene: 6. Germline loops: CDR1 SEHNR, CDR2 FQNEAQ (reference sequence). CDR3 length equals 14 residues. CDR3 region: CASSLGQGHSGYTF. The CDR3 DNA is TGTGCCAGCAGCTTAGGACAGGGTCACAGTGGCTACACCTTC.

In its sample, this clone was seen once. The genes are TRBV6-1 and TRBJ1-5; D unclear. The germline V gene encodes CDR1 MNHNS and CDR2 SASEGT. This CDR3 has 17 residues. V lost 6 bases, J lost 6 bases, and 24 bases lay in between. CDR3 bases: TGTGCCAGCAGCGAAAGGTCAGTCCGTCTTGGATTTCAGCCCCAGCATTTT. Protein: CASSERSVRLGFQPQHF.

The chain uses TRBV5-4 and TRBJ2-2; possibly TRBD1 or TRBD2 for D (5 bases each). This CDR3 is 15 amino acids long. Between the trimmed V and J ends, which lost 5 bases and 1 base, there was a span of 12 bases. Germline V lookup: CDR1 SGHNT, CDR2 YYREEE (reference sequence). CDR3 sequence (DNA): TGTGCCAGCAGGACCGGGACGGAGAACACCGGGGAGCTGTTTTTT. It yields the protein CASRTGTENTGELFF.

The table lists this clone with a count of one. The J gene is TRBJ2-7, the V gene TRBV27, with TRBD1 matching 9 bases. CDR1 is MNHEY, CDR2 SMNVEV, per germline (reference sequence). CDR3 size: 15 residues. V trimming: 6 bases; J trimming: 1 base; junction bases outside the gene matches: 7. DNA of the CDR3: TGTGCCAGCAGGGCCGGGACAGGGCTTTCCTACGAGCAGTACTTC. This sequence encodes CASRAGTGLSYEQYF.

About this clone: This CDR3 is also generated by other DNA sequences in the sample. The chain employs TRBV9 and TRBJ2-5; D gene uncertain. The CDR3 extends over 11 amino acids. With 3 bases removed from V and 2 bases from J, the gap between germline ends came to 2 bases. Germline V CDR1 and CDR2: SGDLS, YYNGEE. The CDR3 DNA is TGTGCCAGCAGCGGACAAGAGACCCAGTACTTC. Its protein is CASSGQETQYF.

The rearrangement uses TRBV10-3 and TRBJ2-1; 8 nucleotides line up with TRBD2. The CDR3 runs 19 residues. In germline, CDR1 is ENHRY, CDR2 SYGVKD. The trim removed 0 bases at V and 0 bases at J, leaving 10 bases unmatched. As DNA, the CDR3 is TGTGCCATCAGTGAGTCGGAGGGGCGGGGGGCGAGCTCCTACAATGAGCAGTTCTTC. The encoded protein is CAISESEGRGASSYNEQFF.

V and J are TRBV7-9 and TRBJ2-3; 10 positions agree with TRBD2. CDR1 SEHNR and CDR2 FQNEAQ come from the germline V gene (reference sequence). Trimming took 3 bases from V and 4 from J; bases not matched to a gene: 4. This CDR3 is built from 15 residues. CDR3 loop: CASSFLAGGPDTQYF. The DNA for the CDR3 is TGTGCCAGCAGCTTCTTAGCGGGAGGCCCAGATACGCAGTATTTT.

The V call is TRBV14, the J call TRBJ1-4; tentatively, D is TRBD1 (5 bases). The germline V gene has CDR1 SGHDN and CDR2 FVKESK. The CDR3 is 17 amino acids. Trimming cost V 0 bases and J 2 bases, with 13 bases left between them. The chain's CDR3 is CASSQEWPRGTNEKLFF. CDR3 bases: TGTGCCAGCAGCCAAGAATGGCCTCGGGGGACTAATGAAAAACTGTTTTTT.

This clone appeared once. This sequence joins TRBV10-2 and TRBJ1-5, with D unresolved. The CDR3 runs to 13 residues. Trimming took off 8 bases at V and 3 bases at J, with 11 bases between the two ends. CDR1 is WSHSY and CDR2 is SAAADI in the germline V gene. CDR3 amino acids: CASYREPNQPQHF. Written as DNA, the CDR3 is TGCGCCAGCTACCGGGAGCCCAATCAGCCCCAGCATTTT.

The rearrangement joins TRBV6-5 to TRBJ1-1; D gene unclear. Trimming stripped 6 bases from V and 3 bases from J, with 8 bases between. This CDR3 is 12 amino acids long. Germline CDR1 is MNHEY and CDR2 is SVGAGI. The CDR3 sequence: CASRGADTEAFF. Written as DNA, the CDR3 is TGTGCCAGCAGGGGTGCAGACACTGAAGCTTTCTTT.

The chain combines TRBV13 with TRBJ2-7; 7 bases line up with TRBD1. The CDR3 loop spans 16 amino acids. Germline V gene data show CDR1 as PRHDT and CDR2 as FYEKMQ (reference sequence). The V gene end was trimmed by 0 bases and the J gene end by 2 bases; junction bases not matched to a gene: 7. The CDR3 is CASSLGTGYGPYEQYF. As DNA, the CDR3 is TGTGCCAGCAGCTTAGGGACAGGGTATGGGCCCTACGAGCAGTACTTC.

The rearrangement links TRBV28 to TRBJ2-7, with a possible D match to TRBD1 (5 bases). Deletions cut 10 bases from V and 5 bases from J, with 21 bases between. Germline values: CDR1 MDHEN, CDR2 SYDVKM. This CDR3 is 14 amino acids long. The CDR3 sequence: CANSPRTSPNEQYF. The CDR3 DNA is TGTGCCAACAGCCCGCGGACATCACCCAACGAGCAGTACTTC.

The chain uses TRBV5-1 and TRBJ2-7; 12 bases fit TRBD2. CDR3 length equals 15 residues. The germline V gene has CDR1 SGHRS and CDR2 YFSETQ. Unmatched junction bases numbered 3, after V lost 1 base and J lost 4 bases. CDR3 nucleotide sequence: TGCGCCAGCAGCTTGCTCACTAGCGGGAGGTACGAGCAGTACTTC. Translated: CASSLLTSGRYEQYF.

The chain carries TRBV28 and TRBJ2-1; 11 bases fit TRBD2. V was clipped by 2 bases and J by 3 bases; unmatched bases: 3. The germline CDR1 and CDR2 sequences are MDHEN and SYDVKM. This CDR3 has 16 residues. CDR3 amino acids: CASSLQLAGDYNEQFF. CDR3 DNA: TGTGCCAGCAGTTTACAACTAGCGGGAGACTACAATGAGCAGTTCTTC.

V gene TRBV10-3 combines with J gene TRBJ2-1; TRBD2 matches at 10 bases. CDR1 is ENHRY, CDR2 SYGVKD, per germline. With V trimmed by 6 bases and J by 7 bases, 15 bases remained unmatched. CDR3 length: 17 residues. CDR3 protein: CAISSDSSGRTGNEQFF. The CDR3 nucleotides read TGTGCCATCAGCTCGGACAGTAGCGGGAGGACGGGTAATGAGCAGTTCTTC.

V and J are TRBV10-3 and TRBJ2-7; D ambiguous. Trimming stripped 8 bases from V and 3 bases from J, with 11 bases between. The CDR3 has 12 amino acids. CDR1 and CDR2 from the germline V gene are ENHRY and SYGVKD. CDR3 bases: TGTGCCATCGCCGTGGTAGTCTACGAGCAGTACTTC. It codes for CAIAVVVYEQYF.

The chain couples TRBV30 to TRBJ2-3, with a possible D match to TRBD2 (6 bases). Trimming pared 4 bases from V and 3 bases from J, leaving 14 bases between. CDR1 and CDR2 from the germline V gene are GTSNPN and SVGIG (reference sequence). This CDR3 region has 14 residues. The CDR3 region has the DNA TGTGCCTGGACCCCCGGGGGATCTACAGATACGCAGTATTTT. The encoded protein is CAWTPGGSTDTQYF. The complete variable domain, with remaining parts taken from reference TRBV30 and TRBJ2-3, reads SQTIHQWPATLVQPVGSPLSLECTVEGTSNPNLYWYRQAAGRGLQLLFYSVGIGQISSEVPQNLSASRPQDRQFILSSKKLLLSDSGFYLCAWTPGGSTDTQYFGPGTRLTVL.

V and J are TRBV13 and TRBJ2-1; 9 nucleotides align to TRBD2. Germline CDR1 and CDR2: PRHDT and FYEKMQ (reference sequence). The CDR3 is made up of 14 amino acids. V dropped 2 bases and J dropped 4; count of bases not matched to a gene: 0. CDR3 sequence (DNA): TGTGCCAGCAGCTTACTAGCGGGGTACAATGAGCAGTTCTTC. Translated: CASSLLAGYNEQFF.

The J gene is TRBJ1-5, the V gene TRBV19; no firm D call. The germline gives CDR1 LNHDA, CDR2 SQIVND (reference sequence). Trimming removed 7 bases at V and 0 bases at J, with 13 bases between. The CDR3 has 15 amino acids. CDR3 sequence reads: CASTNGRVSNQPQHF. In DNA, the CDR3 is TGTGCCAGTACGAACGGGAGAGTTAGCAATCAGCCCCAGCATTTT.

Comment on this clone: At the DNA level, this CDR3 is encoded by other sequences in the same sample as well. The V call is TRBV7-2, the J call TRBJ1-4; D perhaps matches TRBD1 (6 bases). Per germline, CDR1 SGHTA and CDR2 FQGNSA. V dropped 5 bases and J dropped 0 bases, with 10 bases sitting between them. CDR3 length: 15 amino acids. The CDR3 nucleotides read TGTGCCAGCAGCGCGTACAGGGCAACTAATGAAAAACTGTTTTTT. Protein: CASSAYRATNEKLFF.

This chain links TRBV7-6 with TRBJ2-7, with TRBD2 as a possible D gene (6 bases). CDR3 length equals 15 residues. V was cut by 5 bases and J by 0 bases, with 14 bases left in between. The germline gives CDR1 SGHVS, CDR2 FNYEAQ. CDR3 protein: CASSILAAPSYEQYF. Written as DNA, the CDR3 is TGTGCCAGCAGCATACTAGCAGCCCCCTCCTACGAGCAGTACTTC.

The chain joins TRBV29-1 to TRBJ2-3; TRBD2 matches 12 bases. This CDR3 contains 13 residues. Germline-derived CDR1 and CDR2 are SQVTM and ANQGSEA. V shed 7 bases and J 7 bases; nucleotides not matched to a gene: 6. The CDR3 sequence is CSGRTSGTHTQYF. CDR3 DNA: TGCAGCGGACGGACTAGCGGGACACATACGCAGTATTTT.

The chain links TRBV7-9 to TRBJ1-1, with a weak D call TRBD1 (6 bases). The CDR3 consists of 16 residues. V gave up 4 bases and J gave up 6 bases, with 21 bases separating them. Looked up from germline, CDR1 is SEHNR and CDR2 is FQNEAQ (reference sequence). The CDR3 DNA sequence: TGTGCCAGCAGCTACTTACCGGGGGCGTTTTGGGCTGAAGCTTTCTTT. It translates to CASSYLPGAFWAEAFF.